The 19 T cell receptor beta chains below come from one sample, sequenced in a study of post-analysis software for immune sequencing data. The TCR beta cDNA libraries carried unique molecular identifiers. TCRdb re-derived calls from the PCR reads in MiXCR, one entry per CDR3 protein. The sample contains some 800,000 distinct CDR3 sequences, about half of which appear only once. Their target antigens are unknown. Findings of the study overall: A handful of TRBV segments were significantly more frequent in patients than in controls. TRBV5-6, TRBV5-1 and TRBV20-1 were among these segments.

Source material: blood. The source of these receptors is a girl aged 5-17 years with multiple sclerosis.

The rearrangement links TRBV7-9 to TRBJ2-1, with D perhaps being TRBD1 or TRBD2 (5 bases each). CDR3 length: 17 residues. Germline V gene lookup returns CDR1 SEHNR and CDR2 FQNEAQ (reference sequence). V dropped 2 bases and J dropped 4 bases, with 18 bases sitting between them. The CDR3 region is CASSLRSGDPKYNEQFF. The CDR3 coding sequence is TGTGCCAGCAGCTTAAGGTCTGGGGACCCCAAATACAATGAGCAGTTCTTC.

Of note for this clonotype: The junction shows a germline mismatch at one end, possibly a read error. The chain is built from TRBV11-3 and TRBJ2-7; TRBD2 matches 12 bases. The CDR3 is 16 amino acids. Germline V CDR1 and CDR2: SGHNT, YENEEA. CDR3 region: CDSSISASGRAYEQYF. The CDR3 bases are TGTGACAGCAGCATATCCGCTAGCGGGAGGGCCTACGAGCAGTACTTC.

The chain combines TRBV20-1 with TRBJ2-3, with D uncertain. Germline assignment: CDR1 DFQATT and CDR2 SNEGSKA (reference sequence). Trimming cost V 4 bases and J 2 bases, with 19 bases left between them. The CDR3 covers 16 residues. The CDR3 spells CSATPRAVIPTDTQYF. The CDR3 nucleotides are TGCAGTGCTACCCCCCGGGCTGTCATACCCACAGATACGCAGTATTTT.

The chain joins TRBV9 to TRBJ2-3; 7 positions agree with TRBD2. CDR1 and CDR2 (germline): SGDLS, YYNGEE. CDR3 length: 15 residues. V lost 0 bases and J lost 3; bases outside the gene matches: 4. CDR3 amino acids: CASSVEVGGTDTQYF. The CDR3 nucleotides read TGTGCCAGCAGCGTAGAAGTGGGAGGGACAGATACGCAGTATTTT. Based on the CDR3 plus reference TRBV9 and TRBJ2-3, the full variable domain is DSGVTQTPKHLITATGQRVTLRCSPRSGDLSVYWYQQSLDQGLQFLIQYYNGEERAKGNILERFSAQQFPDLHSELNLSSLELGDSALYFCASSVEVGGTDTQYFGPGTRLTVL.

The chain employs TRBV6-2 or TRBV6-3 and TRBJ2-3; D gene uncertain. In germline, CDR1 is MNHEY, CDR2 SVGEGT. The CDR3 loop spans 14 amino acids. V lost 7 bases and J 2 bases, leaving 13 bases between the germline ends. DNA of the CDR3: TGTGCCAGCAAGGCCGCTGCCTTCACAGATACGCAGTATTTT. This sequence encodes CASKAAAFTDTQYF.

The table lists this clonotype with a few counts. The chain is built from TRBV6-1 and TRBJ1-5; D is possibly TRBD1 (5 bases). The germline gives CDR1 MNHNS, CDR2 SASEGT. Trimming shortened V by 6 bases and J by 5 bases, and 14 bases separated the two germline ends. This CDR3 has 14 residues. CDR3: CASSDRDLHQPQHF. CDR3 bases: TGTGCCAGCAGCGACCGGGACCTACATCAGCCCCAGCATTTT.

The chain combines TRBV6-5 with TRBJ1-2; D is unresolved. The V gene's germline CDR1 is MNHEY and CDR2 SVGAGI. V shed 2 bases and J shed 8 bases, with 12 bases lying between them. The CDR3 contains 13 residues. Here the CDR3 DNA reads TGTGCCAGCAGTTACGCGGCTTTCGAAGGCTACACCTTC. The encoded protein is CASSYAAFEGYTF.

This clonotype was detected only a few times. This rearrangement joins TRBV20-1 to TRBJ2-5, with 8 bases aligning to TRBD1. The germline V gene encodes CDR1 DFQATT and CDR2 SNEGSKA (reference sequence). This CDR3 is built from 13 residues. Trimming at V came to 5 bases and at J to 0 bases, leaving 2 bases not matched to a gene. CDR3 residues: CSAQTGDQETQYF. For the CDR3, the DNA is TGCAGTGCTCAGACAGGGGACCAAGAGACCCAGTACTTC.

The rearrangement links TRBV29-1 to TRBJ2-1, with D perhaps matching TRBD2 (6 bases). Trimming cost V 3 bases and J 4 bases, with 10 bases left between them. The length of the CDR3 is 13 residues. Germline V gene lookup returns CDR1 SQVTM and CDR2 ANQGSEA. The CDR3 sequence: CSVDGGTYNEQFF. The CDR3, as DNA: TGCAGCGTTGATGGGGGGACTTACAATGAGCAGTTCTTC.

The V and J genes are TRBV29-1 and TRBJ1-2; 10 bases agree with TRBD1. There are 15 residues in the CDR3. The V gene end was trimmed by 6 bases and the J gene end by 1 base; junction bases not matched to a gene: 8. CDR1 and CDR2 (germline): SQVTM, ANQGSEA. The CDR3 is CSVPRTGGYNYGYTF. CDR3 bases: TGCAGCGTCCCTCGGACAGGGGGGTATAACTATGGCTACACCTTC.

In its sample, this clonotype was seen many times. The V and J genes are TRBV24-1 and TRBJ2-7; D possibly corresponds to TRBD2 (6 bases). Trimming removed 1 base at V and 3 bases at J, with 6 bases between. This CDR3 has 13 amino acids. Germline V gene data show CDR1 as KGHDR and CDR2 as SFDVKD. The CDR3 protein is CATSDFGGYEQYF. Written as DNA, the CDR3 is TGTGCCACCAGTGATTTCGGGGGCTACGAGCAGTACTTC.

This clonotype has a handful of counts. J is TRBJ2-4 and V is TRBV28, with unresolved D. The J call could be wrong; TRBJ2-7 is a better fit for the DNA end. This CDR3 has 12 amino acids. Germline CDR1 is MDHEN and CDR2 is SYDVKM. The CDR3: CASSSPATEQYF. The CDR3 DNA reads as TGTGCCAGCAGTTCTCCCGCGACCGAGCAGTACTTC.

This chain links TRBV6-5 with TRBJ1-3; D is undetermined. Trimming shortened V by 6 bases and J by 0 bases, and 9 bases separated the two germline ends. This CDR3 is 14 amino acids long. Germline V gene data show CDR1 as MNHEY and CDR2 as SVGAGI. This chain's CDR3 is CASSAESSGNTIYF. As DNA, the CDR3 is TGTGCCAGCAGCGCGGAGTCCTCTGGAAACACCATATATTTT.

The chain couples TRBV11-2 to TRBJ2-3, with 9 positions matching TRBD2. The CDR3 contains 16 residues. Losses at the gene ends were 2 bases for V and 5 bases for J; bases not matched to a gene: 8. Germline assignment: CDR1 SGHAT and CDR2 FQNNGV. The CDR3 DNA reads TGTGCCAGCAGCTTACTAGCGGGAAACCTCGGAGATACGCAGTATTTT. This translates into CASSLLAGNLGDTQYF.

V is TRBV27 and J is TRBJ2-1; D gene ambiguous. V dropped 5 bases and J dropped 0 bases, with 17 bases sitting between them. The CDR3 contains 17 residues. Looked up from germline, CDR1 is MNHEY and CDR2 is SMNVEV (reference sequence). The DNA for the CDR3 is TGTGCCAGCAGTCCCCCACCTCCTAGACACTCCTACAATGAGCAGTTCTTC. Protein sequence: CASSPPPPRHSYNEQFF.

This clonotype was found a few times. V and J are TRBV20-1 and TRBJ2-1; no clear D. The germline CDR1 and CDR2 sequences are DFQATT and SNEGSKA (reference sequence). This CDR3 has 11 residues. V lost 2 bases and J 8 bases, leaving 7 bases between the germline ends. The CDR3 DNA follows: TGCAGTGCTAGACGCGTGGATGAGCAGTTCTTC. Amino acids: CSARRVDEQFF.

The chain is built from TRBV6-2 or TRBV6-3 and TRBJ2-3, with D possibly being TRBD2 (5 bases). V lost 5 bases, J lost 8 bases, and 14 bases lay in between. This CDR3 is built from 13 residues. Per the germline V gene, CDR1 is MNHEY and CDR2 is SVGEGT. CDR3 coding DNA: TGTGCCAGCAGTCCGGGATTCAAGGGTACGCAGTATTTT. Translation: CASSPGFKGTQYF.

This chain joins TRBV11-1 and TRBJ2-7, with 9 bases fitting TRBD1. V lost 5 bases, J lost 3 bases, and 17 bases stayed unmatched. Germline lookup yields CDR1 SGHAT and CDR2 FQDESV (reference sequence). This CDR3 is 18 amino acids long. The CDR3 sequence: CASSRTRPTGGNLYEQYF. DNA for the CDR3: TGTGCCAGCAGCCGAACCCGACCGACAGGGGGTAACCTCTACGAGCAGTACTTC.

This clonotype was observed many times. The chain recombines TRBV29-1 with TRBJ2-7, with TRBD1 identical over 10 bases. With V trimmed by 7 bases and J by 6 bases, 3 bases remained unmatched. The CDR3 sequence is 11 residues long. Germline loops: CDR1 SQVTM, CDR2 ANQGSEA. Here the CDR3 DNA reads TGCAGCGGTGGACAGGGGGGCGAGCAGTACTTC. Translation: CSGGQGGEQYF.